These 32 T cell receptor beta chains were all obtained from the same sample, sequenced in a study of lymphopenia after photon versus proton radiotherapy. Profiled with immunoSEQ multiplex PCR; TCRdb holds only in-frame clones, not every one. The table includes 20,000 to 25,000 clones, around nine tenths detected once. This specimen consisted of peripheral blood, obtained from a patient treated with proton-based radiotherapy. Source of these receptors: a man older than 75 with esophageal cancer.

This CDR3 is CASSLGQSSGNTIYF. The CDR3 region has the DNA TGTGCCAGCAGCTTGGGACAAAGCTCTGGAAACACCATATATTTT. The chain uses TRBV5-5 and TRBJ1-3, with D hard to call. The V gene lost 0 bases and the J gene lost 0 bases, with 7 bases spanning the gap. Germline values: CDR1 SGHKS, CDR2 YYEKEE (reference sequence). CDR3 length: 15 amino acids.

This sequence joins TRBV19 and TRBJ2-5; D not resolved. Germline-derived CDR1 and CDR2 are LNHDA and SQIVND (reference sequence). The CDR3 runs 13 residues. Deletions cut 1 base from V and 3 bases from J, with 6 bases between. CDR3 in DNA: TGTGCCAGTAGTATAGGGAATGAAGAGACCCAGTACTTC. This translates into CASSIGNEETQYF.

The CDR3 loop reads CASSDLGGSYEQYF. CDR3 DNA: TGTGCCAGCAGCGACCTCGGGGGCTCCTACGAGCAGTACTTC. The rearrangement uses TRBV5-6 and TRBJ2-7; D might be TRBD2 (6 bases). Trimming shortened V by 4 bases and J by 0 bases, and 11 bases separated the two germline ends. The germline V gene encodes CDR1 SGHDT and CDR2 YYEEEE. The CDR3 has 14 amino acids.

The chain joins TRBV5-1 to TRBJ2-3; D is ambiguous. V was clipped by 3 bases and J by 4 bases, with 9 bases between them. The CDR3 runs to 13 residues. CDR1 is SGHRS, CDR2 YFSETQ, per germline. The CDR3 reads CASSSQPADTQYF. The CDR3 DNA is TGCGCCAGCAGCTCCCAACCCGCAGATACGCAGTATTTT.

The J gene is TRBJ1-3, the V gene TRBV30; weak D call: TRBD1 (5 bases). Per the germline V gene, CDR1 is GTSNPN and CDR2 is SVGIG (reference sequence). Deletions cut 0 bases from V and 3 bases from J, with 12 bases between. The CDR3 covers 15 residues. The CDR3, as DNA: TGTGCCTGGAGTGTACCCAGGGTGGGTGGAAACACCATATATTTT. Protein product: CAWSVPRVGGNTIYF.

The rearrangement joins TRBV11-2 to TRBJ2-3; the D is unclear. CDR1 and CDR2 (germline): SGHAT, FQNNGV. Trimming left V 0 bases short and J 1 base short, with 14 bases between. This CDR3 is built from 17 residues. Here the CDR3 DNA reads TGTGCCAGCAGCTTAGAGGGCTTCCCTATGGGCACAGATACGCAGTATTTT. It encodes CASSLEGFPMGTDTQYF.

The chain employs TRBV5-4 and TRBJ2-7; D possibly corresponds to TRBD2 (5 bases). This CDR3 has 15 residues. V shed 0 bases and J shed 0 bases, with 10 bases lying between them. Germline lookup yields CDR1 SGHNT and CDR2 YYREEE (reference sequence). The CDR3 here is CASSLGGTSSYEQYF. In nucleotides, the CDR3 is TGTGCCAGCAGCTTGGGCGGAACTAGCTCCTACGAGCAGTACTTC.

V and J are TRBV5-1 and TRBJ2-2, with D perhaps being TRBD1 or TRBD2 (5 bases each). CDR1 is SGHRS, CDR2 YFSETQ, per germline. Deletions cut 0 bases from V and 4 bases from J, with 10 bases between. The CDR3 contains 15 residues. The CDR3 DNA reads TGCGCCAGCAGCTTGGCCGGGGCGCGCACCGGGGAGCTGTTTTTT. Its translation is CASSLAGARTGELFF.

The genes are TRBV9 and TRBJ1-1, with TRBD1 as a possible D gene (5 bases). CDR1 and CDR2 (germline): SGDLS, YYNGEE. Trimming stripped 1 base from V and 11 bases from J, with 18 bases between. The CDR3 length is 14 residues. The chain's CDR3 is CASSVSSSQEGAFF. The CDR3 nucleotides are TGTGCCAGCAGCGTATCGTCTTCTCAAGAGGGGGCTTTCTTT.

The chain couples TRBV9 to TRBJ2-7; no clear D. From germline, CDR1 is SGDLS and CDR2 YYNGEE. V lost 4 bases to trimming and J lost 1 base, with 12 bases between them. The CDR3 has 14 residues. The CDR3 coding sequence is TGTGCCAGCAGCCCAAGGACGGCTTCCTACGAGCAGTACTTC. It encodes CASSPRTASYEQYF.

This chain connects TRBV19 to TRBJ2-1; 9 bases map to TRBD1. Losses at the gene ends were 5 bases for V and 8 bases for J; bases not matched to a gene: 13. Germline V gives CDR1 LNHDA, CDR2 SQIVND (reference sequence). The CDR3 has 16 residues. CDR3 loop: CASSSLRGQGRYEQFF. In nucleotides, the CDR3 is TGTGCCAGTAGTTCCCTTCGGGGACAGGGTAGGTATGAGCAGTTCTTC. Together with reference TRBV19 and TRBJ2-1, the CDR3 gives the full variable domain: DGGITQSPKYLFRKEGQNVTLSCEQNLNHDAMYWYRQDPGQGLRLIYYSQIVNDFQKGDIAEGYSVSREKKESFPLTVTSAQKNPTAFYLCASSSLRGQGRYEQFFGPGTRLTVL.

CDR3 loop: CASSSSGYLPGQGGEAFF. The CDR3 DNA follows: TGTGCCAGCAGCTCTAGTGGGTACTTACCGGGACAGGGGGGCGAAGCTTTCTTT. The V gene is TRBV7-2, the J gene TRBJ1-1, with 11 bases that match TRBD1. Trimming at V came to 4 bases and at J to 8 bases, leaving 18 bases not matched to a gene. The CDR3 sequence is 18 residues long. CDR1 and CDR2 from the germline V gene are SGHTA and FQGNSA.

CDR3 DNA: TGTGCCAGAACTCCTCTAAGGAACACTGAAGCTTTCTTT. It specifies CARTPLRNTEAFF. The V gene is TRBV30, the J gene TRBJ1-1; D gene uncertain. Germline loops: CDR1 GTSNPN, CDR2 SVGIG (reference sequence). Trimming removed 8 bases from V and 1 base from J, with 14 bases in between. There are 13 residues in the CDR3.

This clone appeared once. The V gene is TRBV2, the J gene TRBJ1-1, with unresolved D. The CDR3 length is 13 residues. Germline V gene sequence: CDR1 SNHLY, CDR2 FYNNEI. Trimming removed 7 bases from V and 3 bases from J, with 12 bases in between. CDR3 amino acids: CASTYTPHTEAFF. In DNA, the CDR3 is TGTGCCAGCACCTATACACCACACACTGAAGCTTTCTTT. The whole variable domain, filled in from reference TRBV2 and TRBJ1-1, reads EPEVTQTPSHQVTQMGQEVILRCVPISNHLYFYWYRQILGQKVEFLVSFYNNEISEKSEIFDDQFSVERPDGSNFTLKIRSTKLEDSAMYFCASTYTPHTEAFFGQGTRLTVV.

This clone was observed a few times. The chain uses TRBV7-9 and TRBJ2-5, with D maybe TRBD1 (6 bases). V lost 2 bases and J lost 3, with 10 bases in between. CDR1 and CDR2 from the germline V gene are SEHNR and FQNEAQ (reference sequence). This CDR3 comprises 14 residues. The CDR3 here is CASSLHRDEETQYF. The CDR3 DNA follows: TGTGCCAGCAGCTTACACAGGGACGAAGAGACCCAGTACTTC.

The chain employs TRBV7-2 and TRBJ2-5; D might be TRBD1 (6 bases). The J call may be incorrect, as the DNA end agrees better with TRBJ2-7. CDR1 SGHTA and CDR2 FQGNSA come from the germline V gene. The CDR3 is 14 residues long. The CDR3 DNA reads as TGTGCCAGCAGCTCGGACAGCAAGACCTACGAGCAGTACTTC. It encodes CASSSDSKTYEQYF.

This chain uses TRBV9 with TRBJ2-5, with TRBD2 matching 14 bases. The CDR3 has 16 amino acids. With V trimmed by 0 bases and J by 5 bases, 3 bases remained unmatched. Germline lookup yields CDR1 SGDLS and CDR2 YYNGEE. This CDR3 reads CASSVGTSGRWETQYF. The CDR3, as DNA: TGTGCCAGCAGCGTAGGGACTAGCGGGAGGTGGGAGACCCAGTACTTC.

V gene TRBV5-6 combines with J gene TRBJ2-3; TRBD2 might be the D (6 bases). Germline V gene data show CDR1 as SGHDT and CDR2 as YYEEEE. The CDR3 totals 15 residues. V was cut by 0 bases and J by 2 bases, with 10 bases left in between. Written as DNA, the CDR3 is TGTGCCAGCAGCTTGGCCGGGGGTTTCACAGATACGCAGTATTTT. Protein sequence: CASSLAGGFTDTQYF. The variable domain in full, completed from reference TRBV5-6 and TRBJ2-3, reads DAGVTQSPTHLIKTRGQQVTLRCSPKSGHDTVSWYQQALGQGPQFIFQYYEEEERQRGNFPDRFSGHQFPNYSSELNVNALLLGDSALYLCASSLAGGFTDTQYFGPGTRLTVL.

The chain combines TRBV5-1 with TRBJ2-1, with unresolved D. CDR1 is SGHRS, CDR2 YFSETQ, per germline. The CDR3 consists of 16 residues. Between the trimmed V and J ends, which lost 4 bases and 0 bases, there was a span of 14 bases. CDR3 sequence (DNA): TGCGCCAGCAGCCCATCCCCGCAAAGCTCCTACAATGAGCAGTTCTTC. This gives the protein CASSPSPQSSYNEQFF.

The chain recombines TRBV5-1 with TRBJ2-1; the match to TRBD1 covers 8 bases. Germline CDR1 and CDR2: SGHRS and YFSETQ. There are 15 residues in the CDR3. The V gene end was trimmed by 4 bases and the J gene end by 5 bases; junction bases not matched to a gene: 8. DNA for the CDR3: TGCGCCAGCAGCGTAGACAGGGGCGCACACAATGAGCAGTTCTTC. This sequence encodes CASSVDRGAHNEQFF. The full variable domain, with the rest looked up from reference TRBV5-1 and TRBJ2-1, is KAGVTQTPRYLIKTRGQQVTLSCSPISGHRSVSWYQQTPGQGLQFLFEYFSETQRNKGNFPGRFSGRQFSNSRSEMNVSTLELGDSALYLCASSVDRGAHNEQFFGPGTRLTVL.

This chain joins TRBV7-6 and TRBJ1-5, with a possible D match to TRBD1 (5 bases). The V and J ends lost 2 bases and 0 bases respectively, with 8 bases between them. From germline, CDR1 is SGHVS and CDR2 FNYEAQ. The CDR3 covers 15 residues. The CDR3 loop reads CASSLSGGSNQPQHF. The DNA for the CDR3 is TGTGCCAGCAGCTTATCGGGGGGTAGCAATCAGCCCCAGCATTTT.

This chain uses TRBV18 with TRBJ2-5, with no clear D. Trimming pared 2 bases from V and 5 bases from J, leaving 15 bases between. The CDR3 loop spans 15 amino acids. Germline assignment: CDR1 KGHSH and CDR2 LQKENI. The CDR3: CASSPYSGLEETQYF. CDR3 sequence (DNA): TGTGCCAGCTCACCATATAGTGGGTTGGAGGAGACCCAGTACTTC.

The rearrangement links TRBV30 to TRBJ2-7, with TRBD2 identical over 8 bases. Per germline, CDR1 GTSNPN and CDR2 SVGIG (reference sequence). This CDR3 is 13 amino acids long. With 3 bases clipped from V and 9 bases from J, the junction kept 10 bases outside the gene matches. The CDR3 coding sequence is TGTGCCTGGAGGGGTTTCCGGGGGGGCCTGCAGTACTTC. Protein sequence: CAWRGFRGGLQYF.

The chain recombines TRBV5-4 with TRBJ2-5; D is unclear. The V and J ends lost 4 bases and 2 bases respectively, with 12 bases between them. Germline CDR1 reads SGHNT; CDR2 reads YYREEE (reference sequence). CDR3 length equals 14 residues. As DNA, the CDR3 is TGTGCCAGCAGCGTGGCACTCAGTCAAGAGACCCAGTACTTC. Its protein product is CASSVALSQETQYF.

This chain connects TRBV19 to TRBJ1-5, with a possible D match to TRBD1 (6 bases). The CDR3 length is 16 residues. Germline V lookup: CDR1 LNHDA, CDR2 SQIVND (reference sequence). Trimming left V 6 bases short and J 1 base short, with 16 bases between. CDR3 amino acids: CASRNSGGRSNQPQHF. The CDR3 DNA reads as TGTGCCAGTAGGAATAGTGGGGGGCGAAGCAATCAGCCCCAGCATTTT.

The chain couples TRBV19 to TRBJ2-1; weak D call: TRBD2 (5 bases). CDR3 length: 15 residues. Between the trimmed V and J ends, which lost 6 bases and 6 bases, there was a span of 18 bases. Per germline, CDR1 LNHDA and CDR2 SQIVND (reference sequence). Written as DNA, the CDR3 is TGTGCCAGTAGCCGAAGACTTGGAGGTACCAATGAGCAGTTCTTC. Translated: CASSRRLGGTNEQFF.

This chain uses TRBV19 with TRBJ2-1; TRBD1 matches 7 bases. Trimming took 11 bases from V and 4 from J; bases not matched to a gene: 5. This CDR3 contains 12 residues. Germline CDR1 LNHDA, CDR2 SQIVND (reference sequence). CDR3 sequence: CAAGTEYNEQFF. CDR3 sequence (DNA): TGTGCCGCTGGGACAGAATACAATGAGCAGTTCTTC.

CDR3 in amino acids: CASREYLNVETQYF. The CDR3 DNA sequence: TGTGCCAGTAGGGAATACTTAAATGTAGAGACCCAGTACTTC. The J gene is TRBJ2-5, the V gene TRBV19; D ambiguous. Germline CDR1 LNHDA, CDR2 SQIVND (reference sequence). The V end was cut by 6 bases, the J end by 4 bases, with 15 bases between. There are 14 residues in the CDR3.

The CDR3 coding sequence is TGTGCCAGCTCACCACCTAACACCTACGAGCAGTACTTC. Encoded protein: CASSPPNTYEQYF. The V and J genes are TRBV18 and TRBJ2-7; no clear D gene. The V end was cut by 0 bases, the J end by 2 bases, with 5 bases between. The CDR3 length is 13 residues. The germline gives CDR1 KGHSH, CDR2 LQKENI.

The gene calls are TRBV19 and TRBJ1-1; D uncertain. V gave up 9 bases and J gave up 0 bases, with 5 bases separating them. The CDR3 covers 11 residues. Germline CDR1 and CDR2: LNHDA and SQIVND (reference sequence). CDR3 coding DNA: TGTGCCAGCCAGATGAACACTGAAGCTTTCTTT. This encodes CASQMNTEAFF.

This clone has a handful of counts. CDR3 in amino acids: CASSQDWGQGSGYTF. The CDR3 nucleotides read TGTGCCAGCAGCCAAGATTGGGGACAGGGGTCCGGCTACACCTTC. The genes are TRBV4-2 and TRBJ1-2; 10 bases map to TRBD1. After removal of 0 bases from V and 8 bases from J, the junction contained 6 bases not matched to a gene. CDR1 and CDR2 (germline): LGHNA, YNFKEQ. CDR3 length: 15 amino acids.

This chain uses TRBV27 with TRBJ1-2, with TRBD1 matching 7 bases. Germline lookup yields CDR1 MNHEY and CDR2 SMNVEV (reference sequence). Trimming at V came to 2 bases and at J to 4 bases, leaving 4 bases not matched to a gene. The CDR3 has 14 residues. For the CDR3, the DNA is TGTGCCAGCAGTTTAAGGGGGCATGGCTATGGCTACACCTTC. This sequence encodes CASSLRGHGYGYTF.